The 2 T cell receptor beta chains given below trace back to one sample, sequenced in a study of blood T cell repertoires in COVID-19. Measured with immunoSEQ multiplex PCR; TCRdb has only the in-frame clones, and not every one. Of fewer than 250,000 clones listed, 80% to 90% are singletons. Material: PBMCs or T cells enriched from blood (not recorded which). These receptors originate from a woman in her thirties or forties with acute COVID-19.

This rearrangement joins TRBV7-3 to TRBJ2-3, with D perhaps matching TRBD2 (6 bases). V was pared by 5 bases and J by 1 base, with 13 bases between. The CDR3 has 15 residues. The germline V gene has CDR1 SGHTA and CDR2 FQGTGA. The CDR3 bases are TGTGCCAGCAGCCTTCTTAGCGGTCGCACAGATACGCAGTATTTT. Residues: CASSLLSGRTDTQYF.

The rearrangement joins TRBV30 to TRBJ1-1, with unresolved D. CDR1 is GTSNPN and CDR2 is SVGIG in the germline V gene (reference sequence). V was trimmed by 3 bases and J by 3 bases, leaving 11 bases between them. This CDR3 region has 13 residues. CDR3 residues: CAWRGSRDTEAFF. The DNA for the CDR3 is TGTGCCTGGAGAGGATCGCGGGACACTGAAGCTTTCTTT.